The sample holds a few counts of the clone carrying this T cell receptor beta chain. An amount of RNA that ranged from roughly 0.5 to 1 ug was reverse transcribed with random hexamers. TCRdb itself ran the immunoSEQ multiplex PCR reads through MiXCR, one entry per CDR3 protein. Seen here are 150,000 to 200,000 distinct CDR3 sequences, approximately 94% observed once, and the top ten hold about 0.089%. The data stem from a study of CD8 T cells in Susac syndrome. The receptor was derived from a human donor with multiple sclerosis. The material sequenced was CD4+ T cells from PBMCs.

This CDR3 reads CASSQSSNYEQYF. In DNA form, the CDR3 reads TGCGCCAGCAGCCAATCCTCGAATTACGAGCAGTACTTC. This chain connects TRBV4-1 to TRBJ2-7; D remains ambiguous. The germline CDR1 and CDR2 sequences are MGHRA and YSYEKL. Trimming removed 2 bases at V and 4 bases at J, with 9 bases between. The CDR3 spans 13 residues.